The sequence of this T cell receptor beta chain was determined in a study of beta chain features in type 1 diabetes. About the research overall: The number of sorted cells examined across all samples was approximately 100 million. General study results and limits: Insertion counts at VDJ junctions were lower in type 1 diabetes patients, who also showed more deletions there. Patients with Type 1 diabetes showed moderately but significantly shorter TCRB CDR3s in all four CD4+ subsets.

Between the trimmed V and J ends, which lost 1 base and 7 bases, there was a span of 14 bases. The germline V gene encodes CDR1 SGHAT and CDR2 FQDESV (reference sequence). This CDR3 is 15 amino acids long. About 110 mL of blood, on average, came from one heparinised draw per donor. On this clone itself: Its target is not known.

What was sequenced were expressed TCRB transcripts, since all of the isolated RNA had been reverse transcribed. An average approximately 3.5 million reads came from naive, central memory and regulatory T cell samples. The method was immunoSEQ multiplex PCR; TCRdb's version includes in-frame clones alone and lacks a portion of them. This sample has around 250,000 clones; around 21% occur once, and the top ten carry 0.028%. The sample taken for sequencing was naive CD4+ T cells from blood. This chain connects TRBV11-1 to TRBJ2-1, with D maybe TRBD2 (6 bases). This TCR was recovered from a woman between 40 and 50 years old with type 1 diabetes. The CDR3 region is CASSLVGGGGNEQFF. The DNA of the CDR3 is TGTGCCAGCAGCTTAGTGGGGGGAGGAGGAAATGAGCAGTTCTTC.